Detailed here is one T cell receptor beta chain. Antigen specificity is unknown. Constant-region priming of about 0.5 ug total RNA yielded TCR beta cDNA. The TCR beta library was amplified through three nested multiplex PCR rounds in a modified ARM-PCR procedure. Primers for the first two PCR rounds were TRBV1-TRBV30 forward primers and a C-beta reverse primer (around 10 cycles per round). TCRdb re-called the multiplex PCR reads with MiXCR, one entry per CDR3 protein. Among approximately 300,000 distinct CDR3 sequences, around three fifths were seen once, and the ten largest hold roughly 8.9%. The data are from a study of tumor-infiltrating lymphocytes in primary liver carcinoma. Across the whole study: Staging of the tumors gave T1-T3 N0M0, with widths of roughly 4.2 to 11 cm. Study-wide findings and caveats: The study found a significantly higher top-250-clone fraction in tumors than in blood (p = 0.039).

Alongside blood RNA obtained from unsorted whole blood, germline DNA was also extracted. J lost 5 bases, V lost 3 bases, and 8 bases had no gene match. The CDR3 is 15 residues long. Per the germline V gene, CDR1 is SGHNT and CDR2 is YYREEE (reference sequence). The sample taken for sequencing was peripheral blood. This sequence was found in a man aged 35 to 55 with primary liver carcinoma and hepatitis B virus infection. The chain employs TRBV5-4 and TRBJ1-1, with 9 positions matching TRBD1. This CDR3 is CASSSGRQGGTEAFF. CDR3 DNA sequence: TGTGCCAGCAGCTCGGGAAGACAGGGGGGAACTGAAGCTTTCTTT.